Listed here is a single T cell receptor (beta chain). Antigen specificity is unknown. Time point of the sample: sample taken at primary tumor resection. Unsorted whole RNA samples from tumor, nontumor lung or frozen PBMC were sequenced. Germline CDR1 and CDR2: SGHNT and YENEEA. The CDR3 is 15 amino acids. V trimming: 6 bases; J trimming: 4 bases; junction bases outside the gene matches: 9. The data are from a study of spatial heterogeneity in lung cancer. Study-level findings and limits: Relative to follow-up, resection was when ubiquitous expanded tumor TCRs appeared more in blood.

Every TCR cDNA molecule bore a unique molecular identifier. TCRdb ran MiXCR on the 5' RACE reads and lists one entry per CDR3 protein. The sample shows tens of thousands of distinct CDR3 sequences, around 7.2% of them seen only once. The sequence was collected from a male donor with early-stage non-small cell lung cancer. Here the sequenced sample was PBMCs, taken at surgery. The chain couples TRBV11-3 to TRBJ2-3, with TRBD2 matching 8 bases. The CDR3 sequence is CASSLTGGPPDTQYF. As DNA, the CDR3 is TGTGCCAGCAGTCTAACGGGAGGGCCCCCAGATACGCAGTATTTT.